This TCR beta chain came from a study of T-cell memory formation after mild COVID-19 (dated by TCRdb to about 2021). Looking at the study overall: TCR sequence clusters from the two donors were found to be largely donor specific. In a couple of donors, T-cell clones that expanded and contracted after mild COVID-19 were tracked by sequencing TCRalpha and TCRbeta repertoires over time. Two young, previously healthy adult volunteers made up the cohort, one male and one female. Results the study describes overall, beyond this receptor: Some responding clones were found in pre-infection memory, which suggests that pre-existing cross-reactive memory T cells took part in the SARS-CoV-2 response. The second-wave clones that peaked on day 37 were not confirmed to be SARS-CoV-2 specific. Clones that contracted from day 15 to 85 showed balanced CD4/CD8 phenotypes, whereas a second wave of clones that expanded from day 15 to 37 leaned towards CD4+. Contracting CD4+ clones were located mainly in the CM and EM memory subsets, whereas CD8+ clones were found to be enriched in EMRA. The study included only a couple of mild cases, and larger cohorts that include severe cases with pre-infection samples were judged to be necessary.

The sequencer was an Illumina NovaSeq 6000. Using 5'RACE with constant-segment primers, TCRalpha and TCRbeta cDNA libraries were constructed, with sample barcodes and unique molecular identifiers added in the process. RNA was extracted from every sample with Trizol reagent. The libraries were amplified in two PCR steps, and the second step added a second sample barcode and Illumina TruSeq adapters. Sequencing of the libraries was done on an Illumina NovaSeq, producing 2 x 150 bp paired-end reads. From the authors' description of their analysis: The reads were demultiplexed and collapsed into UMI-guided consensus sequences using migec v1.2.7. Using mixcr v2.1.11, UMI consensuses were aligned to TRA and TRB V and J templates and then assembled into clonotypes. Clonotypes were classified as expanded or contracted when called significant by both edgeR and NoisET, with noise models trained on biological replicates. edgeR calls used a false discovery rate-adjusted p below 0.01 and a log2 fold-change threshold of 1. PCA with hierarchical clustering of max-normalized trajectories of the 1000 most abundant clonotypes was used as exploratory dynamics analysis. Each responding clone was given a CD4 or CD8 phenotype based on the CD4+ and CD8+ repertoires, which had been sequenced separately. TCRdb trimmed public reads at Q25 via fastp, called clones via MiXCR and kept in-frame beta chains. Here each entry gathers all rows of one CDR3 protein and keeps the most common genes and DNA. Here the V and J calls rest on TCRdb's processing, not on the authors' analysis. In all, the sample holds roughly 100,000 distinct CDR3 sequences, and 9.5% to 15% of those were seen once. Around 26% of the sample lies in the top ten.

PBMCs were isolated by Ficoll-Paque density gradient centrifugation. This clonotype has just a few counts. Its recognized antigen is unknown. Base qualities are not at hand, and no much larger clone is one base apart. The clonotype was recovered from an adult woman who had mild COVID-19 (a few samples of this study predate the infection). The sample titles of this study are shuffled in the database, so cell type and time point are left out; the donor was told from shared clones. The sample consisted of PBMCs or a T cell subset sorted from them (not recorded which).

The CDR3 reads as follows: CASSEVGGGQETQYF. The DNA sequence is as follows: TGTGCCAGCAGTGAAGTCGGGGGGGGACAAGAGACCCAGTACTTC. Recombination linked TRBV2 to TRBJ2-5; 8 central bases correspond to TRBD2. Measured from the cysteine to the phenylalanine, the CDR3 is 15 residues long. CDR3 DNA is the only sequence kept; it has 45 bases, read in frame from the first base. Germline trimming: 1 base from V, 2 bases from J; junction bases outside gene matches: 3. In the germline V gene, CDR1 corresponds to SNHLY and CDR2 to FYNNEI.